The source of this T cell receptor (beta chain) is a study of blood T cell repertoires in COVID-19. At the level of the study: The samples span acute and convalescent COVID-19 from the United States, Italy and Spain. The analysed material was cDNA or gDNA that came from T cells, B-cell-depleted T cells, or PBMCs.

Germline CDR1 is SNHLY and CDR2 is FYNNEI. The CDR3 sequence is 14 residues long. The V and J ends lost 5 bases and 6 bases respectively, with 14 bases between them. The authors' processing: The authors estimated nucleated cell counts from reference gene primer amplification. The protocol was immunoSEQ multiplex PCR, while the TCRdb copy is restricted to in-frame clones and leaves out a portion. The D gene and trimming were derived from the DNA, and the V and J assignments and clone size from that table. The sample records roughly 330,000 clones, around four fifths being singletons. The clonotype originates from a woman aged 45-60 years with acute or convalescent COVID-19. The rearrangement links TRBV2 to TRBJ1-5, with D tentatively TRBD1 (6 bases). Sequenced sample: peripheral blood. CDR3 residues: CASSPDGGRQPQHF. The CDR3 nucleotides are TGTGCCAGCAGTCCCGACGGGGGGCGTCAGCCCCAGCATTTT.